This paragraph covers one TCR beta chain sequence. As the sequencing template, cDNA was produced by extracting RNA and reverse transcribing it. Using immunoSEQ multiplex PCR, the repertoire was profiled, and TCRdb retains in-frame clones only, with some absent. In the table there are about 210,000 clones, over 60% of which are singletons. As to treatment: oral pan-JAK inhibitor, 5-10 mg twice daily. Starting from PBMCs, sorting isolated CD4+ and CD8+ T cells. The sample originates from a study of CD8+ T cells in alopecia areata. Trimming removed 7 bases at V and 4 bases at J, with 17 bases between. Germline V gene lookup returns CDR1 GTSNPN and CDR2 SVGIG (reference sequence). The CDR3 runs 15 residues.

Source: CD4+ T cells sorted from blood, taken at week 4, from a patient treated with tofacitinib. V is TRBV30 and J is TRBJ1-6, with unresolved D. This TCR came from a human donor with alopecia areata. The CDR3 region is CAFSKLGSYNSPLHF. The DNA for the CDR3 is TGTGCCTTCTCTAAGCTGGGCTCATATAATTCACCCCTCCACTTT.